This T cell receptor (beta chain) was sequenced for a study of T cell repertoires in cytomegalovirus infection. About the research overall: Both CMV infection and a matching HLA type were indicated by public TCR beta signatures.

With V trimmed by 0 bases and J by 2 bases, 9 bases remained unmatched. The CDR3 sequence is 17 residues long. On this clonotype itself: The antigen is unknown.

TCRdb re-called the reads with MiXCR, one entry per CDR3 protein. The sample has 900,000 to 950,000 distinct CDR3 sequences; approximately 33% are singletons. Overall study findings and caveats: In two of eight donors, the top clonotype was HLA-C-restricted CMV-specific. Adding up the frequency of public TCR beta families identified people who carried CMV plus the relevant HLA.

The starting material was cultured CD8+ T cells from PBMCs, obtained from culture after CMV antigen stimulation. The genes are TRBV12-3 or TRBV12-4 and TRBJ1-2; TRBD1 agrees at 7 bases. This receptor was identified in a human donor in good health (CMV status not recorded). Some clones in this sample may be carry-over from other donors' samples. The CDR3 DNA sequence: TGTGCCAGCAGTTTAGCCCTCCATCAGGGGGGAAACTATGGCTACACCTTC. It codes for CASSLALHQGGNYGYTF.